This T cell receptor beta chain was sequenced in a study of T-cell memory formation after mild COVID-19 (dated by TCRdb to 2020 to 2023). Concerning the study at large: TCR sequence clusters from the two donors were found to be largely donor specific. T-cell clones expanding and contracting after mild COVID-19 in a couple of donors were tracked by longitudinal TCRalpha and TCRbeta repertoire sequencing. Two young, previously healthy adult volunteers made up the cohort, one male and one female. The research as a whole found: Clones that contracted from day 15 to 85 showed balanced CD4/CD8 phenotypes, whereas a second wave of clones that expanded from day 15 to 37 leaned towards CD4+. Only a couple of mild cases were covered by the study, and larger cohorts that include severe cases with pre-infection samples were considered necessary. Contracting CD4+ clones were found mainly in CM and EM memory subsets, while CD8+ clones were enriched in EMRA. The second-wave clones that peaked on day 37 were not confirmed to be SARS-CoV-2 specific. Some responding clones were found in pre-infection memory, which suggests that pre-existing cross-reactive memory T cells took part in the SARS-CoV-2 response.

PBMCs were isolated by Ficoll-Paque density gradient centrifugation. As to this clonotype: Which antigen it targets is not known. No base-level quality is on record; no much larger clone is a single base apart.

For sequencing, an Illumina NovaSeq 6000 was employed. Using 5'RACE with constant-segment primers, TCRalpha and TCRbeta cDNA libraries were constructed, with sample barcodes and unique molecular identifiers added in the process. Trizol reagent was used to extract RNA from every sample. The libraries were amplified in two PCR steps, and the second step added a second sample barcode and Illumina TruSeq adapters. Sequencing of libraries was performed on an Illumina NovaSeq with 2 x 150 bp paired-end reads. Per the authors' processing: Demultiplexing of reads and collapsing into UMI-guided consensus sequences were performed with migec v1.2.7. Using mixcr v2.1.11, UMI consensuses were aligned to TRA and TRB V and J templates and then assembled into clonotypes. A clonotype was counted as expanded or contracted only if both edgeR and NoisET called the change significant, with noise models trained on biological replicates. edgeR calls used a false discovery rate-adjusted p below 0.01 and a log2 fold-change threshold of 1. As an exploratory analysis of dynamics, max-normalized trajectories of the 1000 most abundant clonotypes were examined by PCA with hierarchical clustering. The CD4 or CD8 phenotype of responding clones was assigned using the separately sequenced CD4+ and CD8+ repertoires. TCRdb applied fastp at Q25 and MiXCR to the public reads, then kept only in-frame beta chains. Entries that share a CDR3 protein sequence are merged under the most common genes and DNA. The V and J calls and clone size come from TCRdb's table, not from the authors' own analysis. The sample contains roughly 160,000 distinct CDR3 sequences, about 9.9% of them found a single time. Together, the top ten hold 3% to 4% of the sample.

The TCR comes from a man in his late teens or twenties who had mild COVID-19 (a few samples of this study predate the infection). The sample titles of this study are shuffled in the database, so cell type and time point are left out; the donor was told from shared clones. Sequencing was performed on PBMCs or a T cell subset sorted from them (not recorded which).

The CDR3 reads CASSTGQHKINTEAFF. At the DNA level, the sequence is TGTGCCAGCAGTACAGGGCAGCACAAGATTAACACTGAAGCTTTCTTT. The chain is assembled from TRBV6-2 or TRBV6-3 and TRBJ1-1, with TRBD1 perhaps the D gene, on 6 matching bases. The germline V gene sets CDR1 to MNHEY and CDR2 to SVGEGT. Trimming at the junction amounts to 5 bases on V and 2 bases on J, and the germline ends lie 18 bases apart. The CDR3 starts with the cysteine, ends with the phenylalanine, and has 16 residues. The CDR3 DNA has 48 bases and is translated from base 1.